This T cell receptor beta chain was identified in a study of T-cell reconstitution after alpha-beta-depleted transplantation in children. As for this clonotype: Its antigen is still unknown.

Findings and limits, study-wide: TCRbeta diversity was high at day 60 in some patients (a result of surviving recipient T cells and thymic progenitors). Fresh T-cell production supplied most of the T-cell counts and diversity seen one year after transplant.

The V gene lost 4 bases and the J gene lost 7 bases, with 17 bases spanning the gap. This CDR3 is 15 amino acids long. Preparation of the TCRbeta library involved a method that used unique molecular identifiers. TCRdb reanalysed the PCR reads using MiXCR and keeps one entry per CDR3 protein. The sample consists of around 200,000 distinct CDR3 sequences, roughly a tenth of them appearing once. This chain connects TRBV12-3 or TRBV12-4 to TRBJ2-1; no clear D gene. This clonotype originated in a child under two years old with acute myeloid leukemia, due to receive a stem cell transplant. The material was PBMCs, obtained before TCRalphabeta/CD19-depleted stem cell transplant. CDR3 protein: CASSSPGLVSNEQFF. The CDR3 nucleotides read TGTGCCAGCAGTTCCCCCGGGCTAGTGAGTAATGAGCAGTTCTTC.